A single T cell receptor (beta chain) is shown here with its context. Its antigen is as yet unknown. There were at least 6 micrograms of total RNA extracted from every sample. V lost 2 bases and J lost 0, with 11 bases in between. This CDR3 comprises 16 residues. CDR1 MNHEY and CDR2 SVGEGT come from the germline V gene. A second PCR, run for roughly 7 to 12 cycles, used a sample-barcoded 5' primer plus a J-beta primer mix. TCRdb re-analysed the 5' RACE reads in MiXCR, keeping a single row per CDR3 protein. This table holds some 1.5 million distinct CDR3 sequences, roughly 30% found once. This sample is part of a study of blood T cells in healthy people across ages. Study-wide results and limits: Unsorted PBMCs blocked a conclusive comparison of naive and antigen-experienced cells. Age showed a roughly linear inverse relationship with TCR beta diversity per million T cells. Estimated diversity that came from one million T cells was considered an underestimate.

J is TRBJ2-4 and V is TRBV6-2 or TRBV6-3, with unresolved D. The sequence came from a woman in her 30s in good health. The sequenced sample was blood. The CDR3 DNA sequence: TGTGCCAGCAGTTACCCCCAGGAAATAGCCAAAAACATTCAGTACTTC. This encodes CASSYPQEIAKNIQYF.